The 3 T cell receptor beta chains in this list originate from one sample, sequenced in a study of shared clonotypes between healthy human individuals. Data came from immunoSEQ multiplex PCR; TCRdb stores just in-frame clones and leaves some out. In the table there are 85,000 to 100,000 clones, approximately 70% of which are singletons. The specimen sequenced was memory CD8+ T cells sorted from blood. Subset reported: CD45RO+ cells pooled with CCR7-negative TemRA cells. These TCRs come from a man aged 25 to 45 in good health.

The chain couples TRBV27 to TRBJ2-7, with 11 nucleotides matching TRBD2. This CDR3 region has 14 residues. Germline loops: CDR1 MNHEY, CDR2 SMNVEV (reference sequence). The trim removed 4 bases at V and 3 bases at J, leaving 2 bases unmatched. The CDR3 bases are TGTGCCAGCAGTTACGGGACTAGCGGCTACGAGCAGTACTTC. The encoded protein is CASSYGTSGYEQYF.

The CDR3 bases are TGTGCCAGCAGCTTGGTAGTAGCGGGAGTACATGAGCAGTTCTTC. This gives the protein CASSLVVAGVHEQFF. The J gene is TRBJ2-1, the V gene TRBV5-8; 9 positions match TRBD2. In germline, CDR1 is SGHTS, CDR2 YDEGEE. Trimming cost V 0 bases and J 8 bases; bases outside gene matches: 6. The CDR3 loop spans 15 amino acids.

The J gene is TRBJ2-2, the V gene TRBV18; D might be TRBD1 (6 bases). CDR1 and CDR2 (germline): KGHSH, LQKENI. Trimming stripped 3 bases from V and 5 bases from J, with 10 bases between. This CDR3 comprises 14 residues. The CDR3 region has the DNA TGTGCCAGCTCACCCAACAGGGAAACCGGGGAGCTGTTTTTT. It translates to CASSPNRETGELFF.